This T cell receptor beta chain was recovered during a study of neurological immune-mediated disorders. Regarding the study as a whole: Patients with HTLV-1-associated myelopathy had the highest level of TCR clonal expansion, whereas patients with multiple sclerosis had the lowest level, falling beneath the level found in healthy controls. None of the CDR3 amino acid sequences found in expanded clones was shared across subjects. This suggests that the TCR-beta repertoires were private in all groups.

In its sample, this clonotype was seen a few times. What it binds is unknown. This clone may be a read error of a much larger clone one base away. The CDR3 carries no conserved terminal phenylalanine or tryptophan, so it likely arises from a read error. Because the CDR3's place on the DNA is in doubt, the DNA is left out and the CDR3 is given as listed by TCRdb. TCRdb used MiXCR to reprocess the 5' RACE reads, holding one entry per CDR3 protein. Of roughly 120,000 distinct CDR3 sequences listed, about 3.4% are singletons. The germline V gene encodes CDR1 SQVTM and CDR2 ANQGSEA. The CDR3 extends over 17 residues, inclusive of both ends.

The clonotype was recovered from a woman aged 30 to 39 with multiple sclerosis. The chain links TRBV29-1 to TRBJ1-2; the table's D call, TRBD1, has no DNA check behind it. The sample comprised PBMCs. The CDR3 here is CSAYPGQGPPEGRGYTC.